The T cell receptor beta chain described here comes from a study of CD8 T cells in Susac syndrome. Random hexamers were used to reverse transcribe roughly 0.5 to 1 ug of RNA. TCRdb itself ran the immunoSEQ multiplex PCR reads through MiXCR, one entry per CDR3 protein. The data contain hundreds of thousands of distinct CDR3 sequences, nearly 97% of them singletons. Germline CDR1 and CDR2: SEHNR and FQNEAQ (reference sequence). CDR3 length equals 15 residues. The ends lost 2 bases at V and 5 bases at J; junction bases unmatched: 3. Through negative isolation, CD4+ and CD8+ T cells were obtained, while TEMRA cells were enriched using FACS.

The sample consisted of CD4+ T cells from PBMCs. This clonotype originated in a human donor with multiple sclerosis. This chain uses TRBV7-9 with TRBJ2-2; 9 bases are shared with TRBD1. In DNA, the CDR3 is TGTGCCAGCAGCTTAAGGGACAGGGAGACCGGGGAGCTGTTTTTT. It encodes CASSLRDRETGELFF. Looking up the rest from reference TRBV7-9 and TRBJ2-2 gives the full variable domain: DTGVSQNPRHKITKRGQNVTFRCDPISEHNRLYWYRQTLGQGPEFLTYFQNEAQLEKSRLLSDRFSAERPKGSFSTLEIQRTEQGDSAMYLCASSLRDRETGELFFGEGSRLTVL.